A selection of T cell receptor beta chains follows, all from one sample in a study of OX40 agonist ivuxolimab in advanced cancers. Repertoires were generated with immunoSEQ multiplex PCR, while TCRdb's copy carries only in-frame clones and drops some. The profile covers approximately 50,000 clones, with over 80% appearing a single time and around 2.8% taken by the ten largest. Sequenced material: CD4+ or CD8+ T cells sorted from blood, taken in a trial of the OX40 agonist ivuxolimab. The receptor set was obtained from an adult with an advanced solid tumor such as melanoma, head and neck, liver or kidney cancer. CDR3s include the opening cysteine and the closing phenylalanine or tryptophan. The D gene is left open where the match is weak. The listing skips clone size in some rows; elsewhere it reads once, few, many or a size class.

J	V	size	D	CDR3	DNA
TRBJ1-2	TRBV2	.	.	CASSLQAGSSGYTF	TGTGCCAGCAGTCTTCAGGCAGGGAGCTCGGGCTACACCTTC
TRBJ1-1	TRBV7-3	.	.	CASSFLVNTEAFF	TGTGCCAGCAGCTTCCTCGTTAACACTGAAGCTTTCTTT
TRBJ2-6	TRBV11-2	.	.	CASSPASNGANVLTF	TGTGCCAGCAGCCCGGCCTCCAATGGGGCCAACGTCCTGACTTTC
TRBJ2-7	TRBV5-4	few	.	CASSSLGVTYEQYF	TGTGCCAGCAGCTCCTTAGGGGTTACCTACGAGCAGTACTTC
TRBJ2-3	TRBV7-3	.	.	CASSLSQTGTDTQYF	TGTGCCAGCAGCTTAAGCCAGACAGGCACAGATACGCAGTATTTT
TRBJ1-5	TRBV10-3	.	.	CATRTAGYSNQPQHF	TGTGCCACCAGGACCGCGGGGTATAGCAATCAGCCCCAGCATTTT
TRBJ2-1	TRBV5-1	.	TRBD2	CASSIGLAGSGEQFF	TGCGCCAGCAGCATCGGACTAGCGGGTTCGGGTGAGCAGTTCTTC
TRBJ1-4	TRBV19	.	.	CASSTTNEKLFF	TGTGCCAGTAGTACGACTAATGAAAAACTGTTTTTT
TRBJ2-3	TRBV28	.	TRBD1	CASSSTGTTDTQYF	TGTGCCAGCAGTTCGACAGGGACCACAGATACGCAGTATTTT
TRBJ2-1	TRBV27	.	.	CASSLGGARNEQFF	TGTGCCAGCAGCCTAGGGGGGGCGCGCAATGAGCAGTTCTTC
TRBJ1-4	TRBV5-6	.	TRBD1	CASSVDRGLATNEKLFF	TGTGCCAGCAGTGTGGACAGGGGCCTAGCAACTAATGAAAAACTGTTTTTT
TRBJ2-5	TRBV5-4	once	TRBD2	CASSFLAAETQYF	TGTGCCAGCAGCTTTCTAGCGGCTGAGACCCAGTACTTC
TRBJ2-1	TRBV2	.	.	CASSDFYYNEQFF	TGTGCCAGCAGTGATTTCTACTACAATGAGCAGTTCTTC
TRBJ2-3	TRBV2	.	TRBD2	CASSDSGRVADTQYF	TGTGCCAGCAGTGATAGCGGGAGAGTGGCAGATACGCAGTATTTT
TRBJ1-1	TRBV29-1	.	.	CSVRSASNTEAFF	TGCAGCGTTCGAAGTGCTTCGAACACTGAAGCTTTCTTT
TRBJ2-5	TRBV11-3	.	.	CASSPTPGRVQETQYF	TGTGCCAGCAGCCCCACCCCGGGCAGGGTTCAAGAGACCCAGTACTTC
TRBJ1-2	TRBV9	.	.	CASSVKGPGETEANYGYTF	TGTGCCAGCAGCGTAAAGGGTCCGGGGGAAACGGAAGCTAACTATGGCTACACCTTC
TRBJ2-1	TRBV19	few	.	CASSPQGVRVYNEQFF	TGTGCCAGTAGTCCCCAGGGAGTTAGGGTCTACAATGAGCAGTTCTTC
TRBJ2-1	TRBV14	.	.	CASSQDIAYEQFF	TGTGCCAGCAGCCAAGATATTGCTTATGAGCAGTTCTTC
TRBJ1-2	TRBV6-5	.	.	CASSLIQNYGYTF	TGTGCCAGCAGCCTCATACAGAACTATGGCTACACCTTC
TRBJ2-2	TRBV6-4	.	.	CASRRDLTNTGELFF	TGTGCCAGCAGACGGGACCTTACGAACACCGGGGAGCTGTTTTTT
TRBJ1-2	TRBV9	.	.	CASSPRDASGYTF	TGTGCCAGCAGCCCCAGGGATGCCAGCGGCTACACCTTC
TRBJ2-7	TRBV5-1	.	TRBD2	CASSWTSGSYEQYF	TGCGCCAGCAGCTGGACTAGCGGGAGCTACGAGCAGTACTTC
TRBJ2-1	TRBV7-7	.	.	CASSLSGYNEQFF	TGTGCCAGCAGCTTGTCAGGTTACAATGAGCAGTTCTTC
TRBJ1-6	TRBV6-1	.	TRBD1	CASSGGTGSTSPLHF	TGTGCCAGCAGTGGCGGGACAGGGAGTACTTCACCCCTCCACTTT
TRBJ1-1	TRBV9	.	.	CASSVAAGAGTEAFF	TGTGCCAGCAGCGTAGCTGCGGGGGCCGGCACTGAAGCTTTCTTT
TRBJ1-4	TRBV5-6	.	.	CASSYTGSSEKLFF	TGTGCCAGCAGCTATACAGGGTCAAGCGAAAAACTGTTTTTT
TRBJ2-7	TRBV7-9	.	TRBD2	CASSKRAGTGVEYEQYF	TGTGCCAGCAGCAAGCGAGCGGGGACGGGAGTTGAATACGAGCAGTACTTC
TRBJ2-7	TRBV7-9	.	.	CASSARVGGPYEQYF	TGTGCCAGCAGCGCCCGTGTAGGGGGACCCTACGAGCAGTACTTC
TRBJ2-7	TRBV4-3	.	.	CASSQDFNRYYEQYF	TGCGCCAGCAGCCAAGATTTTAACAGATACTACGAGCAGTACTTC
TRBJ1-6	TRBV6-1	.	.	CASSVQGSLNNSPLHF	TGTGCCAGCAGTGTACAGGGAAGCCTCAATAATTCACCCCTCCACTTT
TRBJ2-2	TRBV29-1	.	.	CSVEKRVANTGELFF	TGCAGCGTTGAAAAGCGGGTAGCGAACACCGGGGAGCTGTTTTTT
TRBJ1-2	TRBV2	.	TRBD1	CASSGMTGGRQNSGYTF	TGTGCCAGCAGTGGGATGACAGGGGGCCGTCAAAATAGTGGCTACACCTTC
TRBJ1-2	TRBV27	.	TRBD1	CASSKSAGTGDYGYTF	TGTGCCAGCAGTAAATCAGCCGGGACAGGCGACTATGGCTACACCTTC
TRBJ1-1	TRBV27	.	.	CASSLSGRDTEAFF	TGTGCCAGCAGTTTATCGGGGAGGGACACTGAAGCTTTCTTT
TRBJ2-2	TRBV25-1	.	TRBD1	CASSAQDRGYTGELFF	TGTGCCAGCAGTGCACAGGACAGGGGGTACACCGGGGAGCTGTTTTTT
TRBJ2-5	TRBV5-1	.	TRBD1	CASGQGAGETQYF	TGCGCCAGCGGACAGGGGGCGGGAGAGACCCAGTACTTC
TRBJ2-7	TRBV4-3	.	.	CASSRGTEQYF	TGCGCCAGCAGCCGAGGGACAGAGCAGTACTTC
TRBJ2-1	TRBV15	.	.	CATSRDGLIRKGGSYNEQFF	TGTGCCACCAGCAGAGACGGGCTTATAAGGAAAGGGGGCTCCTACAATGAGCAGTTCTTC
TRBJ1-1	TRBV7-2	.	.	CASSPSTGSYTEAFF	TGTGCCAGCAGCCCGTCAACAGGGAGTTACACTGAAGCTTTCTTT
TRBJ1-5	TRBV2	.	.	CASSLFSQPQHF	TGTGCCAGCAGTCTATTTAGTCAGCCCCAGCATTTT
TRBJ2-2	TRBV2	.	TRBD2	CASRRGGTNTGELFF	TGTGCCAGCAGGCGCGGGGGGACGAACACCGGGGAGCTGTTTTTT
TRBJ1-2	TRBV5-4	.	.	CASSSSRGVRGGYTF	TGTGCCAGCAGCTCCAGTCGGGGGGTAAGAGGTGGCTACACCTTC
TRBJ2-1	TRBV19	.	.	CASSVTGYSYNEQFF	TGTGCCAGTAGTGTAACAGGATACTCCTACAATGAGCAGTTCTTC
TRBJ1-6	TRBV4-1	.	TRBD1	CASSQAGQGNSPLHF	TGCGCCAGCAGCCAAGCGGGACAGGGGAATTCACCCCTCCACTTT
TRBJ2-1	TRBV4-1	.	TRBD2	CASSPIAGNEQFF	TGCGCCAGCAGCCCTATAGCGGGGAATGAGCAGTTCTTC
TRBJ2-3	TRBV18	.	.	CASSRTDHTDTQYF	TGTGCCAGCTCACGGACGGACCACACAGATACGCAGTATTTT
TRBJ2-2	TRBV5-1	.	.	CASSLTSLNTGELFF	TGCGCCAGCAGCTTGACTAGCCTGAACACCGGGGAGCTGTTTTTT
TRBJ2-7	TRBV5-4	.	TRBD1	CASSSGQGTHYEQYF	TGTGCCAGCAGCTCGGGACAGGGAACACACTACGAGCAGTACTTC
TRBJ2-5	TRBV4-3	.	.	CASSQDSGARETQYF	TGCGCCAGCAGCCAAGATTCGGGGGCCCGGGAGACCCAGTACTTC
TRBJ1-6	TRBV4-3	few	.	CASSQDRTFSPLHF	TGCGCCAGCAGCCAAGACAGGACATTTTCACCCCTCCACTTT
TRBJ2-1	TRBV9	.	TRBD1	CASGVSAGTGAHEQFF	TGTGCCAGCGGCGTATCCGCCGGGACAGGGGCCCATGAGCAGTTCTTC